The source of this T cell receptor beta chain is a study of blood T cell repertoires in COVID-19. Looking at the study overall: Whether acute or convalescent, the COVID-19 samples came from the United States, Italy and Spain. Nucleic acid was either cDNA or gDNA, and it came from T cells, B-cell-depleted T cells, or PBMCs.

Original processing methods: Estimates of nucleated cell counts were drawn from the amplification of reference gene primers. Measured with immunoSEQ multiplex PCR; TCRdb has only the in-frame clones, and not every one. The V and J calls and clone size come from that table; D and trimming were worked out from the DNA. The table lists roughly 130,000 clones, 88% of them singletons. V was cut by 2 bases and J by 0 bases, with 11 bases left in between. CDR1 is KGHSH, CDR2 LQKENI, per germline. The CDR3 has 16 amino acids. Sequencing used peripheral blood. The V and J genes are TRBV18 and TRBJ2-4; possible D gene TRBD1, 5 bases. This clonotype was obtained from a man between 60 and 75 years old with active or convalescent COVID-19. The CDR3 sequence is CASSPGEQVAKNIQYF. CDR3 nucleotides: TGTGCCAGCTCACCAGGTGAACAGGTAGCCAAAAACATTCAGTACTTC.